The clone carrying this T cell receptor (beta chain) has at least ten counts. Trimming cost V 7 bases and J 5 bases, with 8 bases left between them. The CDR3 has 12 residues. Germline V lookup: CDR1 MNHEY, CDR2 SVGEGT. This entry belongs to a study of T-cell reconstitution after alpha-beta-depleted transplantation in children. Researchers prepared the TCRbeta library using unique molecular identifiers, the study reports. TCRdb recomputed calls from the PCR reads with MiXCR, one row per CDR3 protein. The sample consists of some 490,000 distinct CDR3 sequences, around 13% of them appearing once. The J gene is TRBJ2-2, the V gene TRBV6-2 or TRBV6-3; TRBD2 might be the D (5 bases). The clonotype comes from a human donor who donated a stem cell graft to a child with combined immunodeficiency. This sample comprised PBMCs from the stem cell graft donor, obtained from the stem cell graft. CDR3 sequence: CASTTGTGELFF. The CDR3 bases are TGTGCCAGCACGACGGGGACCGGGGAGCTGTTTTTT.